This is a list of T cell receptor beta chains from one sample in a study of T cell responses to AZD1222 COVID-19 vaccine. The repertoire was sequenced with immunoSEQ multiplex PCR; TCRdb's copy has only in-frame clones and lacks some. The sample carries roughly 100,000 clones, about 81% recorded once. Sample: peripheral blood, taken 28 days after the second AZD1222 dose. Receptors originate from an adult who received the AZD1222 COVID-19 vaccine. CDR3s include the opening cysteine and the closing phenylalanine or tryptophan. A D gene is named only where the DNA matches it firmly. Size values are once, few and many counts, or a class for expanded clones, and some rows have none.

v_gene: TRBV18; j_gene: TRBJ1-3; abundance: .; d_gene: .; CDR3aa: CASSPKYAQGTGNTIYF; CDR3nt: TGTGCCAGCTCACCTAAATATGCACAGGGAACTGGAAACACCATATATTTT
v_gene: TRBV9; j_gene: TRBJ1-2; abundance: once; d_gene: .; CDR3aa: CASSGVGGSPEGYGYTF; CDR3nt: TGTGCCAGCAGCGGGGTGGGAGGGAGTCCCGAGGGCTATGGCTACACCTTC
v_gene: TRBV19; j_gene: TRBJ1-2; abundance: .; d_gene: .; CDR3aa: CASSTGLEAYGYTF; CDR3nt: TGTGCCAGTAGTACAGGGTTGGAGGCATATGGCTACACCTTC
v_gene: TRBV5-1; j_gene: TRBJ1-5; abundance: .; d_gene: TRBD1; CDR3aa: CASSPGTGNQPQHF; CDR3nt: TGCGCCAGCAGCCCTGGGACAGGCAATCAGCCCCAGCATTTT
v_gene: TRBV10-3; j_gene: TRBJ1-1; abundance: .; d_gene: .; CDR3aa: CAIAGVGSEAFF; CDR3nt: TGTGCCATCGCCGGGGTGGGGTCCGAAGCTTTCTTT
v_gene: TRBV6-2/TRBV6-3; j_gene: TRBJ1-5; abundance: many; d_gene: TRBD1; CDR3aa: CASSRAMTGNQPQHF; CDR3nt: TGTGCCAGCAGCCGAGCTATGACAGGGAATCAGCCCCAGCATTTT
v_gene: TRBV5-4; j_gene: TRBJ2-2; abundance: .; d_gene: TRBD1; CDR3aa: CASSPGQENTGELFF; CDR3nt: TGTGCCAGCAGCCCGGGACAGGAGAACACCGGGGAGCTGTTTTTT
v_gene: TRBV12-3/TRBV12-4; j_gene: TRBJ1-2; abundance: few; d_gene: TRBD1; CDR3aa: CASRQGNGGYTF; CDR3nt: TGTGCCAGCAGACAGGGGAACGGGGGCTACACCTTC
v_gene: TRBV7-8; j_gene: TRBJ1-5; abundance: .; d_gene: .; CDR3aa: CASSLEKRTSNQPQHF; CDR3nt: TGTGCCAGCAGCTTAGAAAAGCGGACTAGCAATCAGCCCCAGCATTTT
v_gene: TRBV14; j_gene: TRBJ2-3; abundance: .; d_gene: TRBD2; CDR3aa: CASSPPGTSGINTQYF; CDR3nt: TGTGCCAGCAGCCCTCCCGGGACTAGCGGAATTAATACGCAGTATTTT
v_gene: TRBV3-1/TRBV3-2; j_gene: TRBJ2-1; abundance: .; d_gene: .; CDR3aa: CASSHLQGARNNEQFF; CDR3nt: TGTGCCAGCAGCCACCTTCAGGGAGCGCGAAACAATGAGCAGTTCTTC
v_gene: TRBV5-6; j_gene: TRBJ1-1; abundance: .; d_gene: .; CDR3aa: CASSSGPKAFF; CDR3nt: TGTGCCAGCAGCTCCGGACCGAAGGCTTTCTTT
v_gene: TRBV6-5; j_gene: TRBJ1-4; abundance: once; d_gene: TRBD1; CDR3aa: CACRGQISEKLFF; CDR3nt: TGTGCCTGCAGGGGGCAGATAAGTGAAAAACTGTTTTTT
v_gene: TRBV2; j_gene: TRBJ2-7; abundance: .; d_gene: .; CDR3aa: CASSVTKDNEQYF; CDR3nt: TGTGCCAGCAGTGTGACGAAAGATAACGAGCAGTACTTC
v_gene: TRBV19; j_gene: TRBJ2-3; abundance: .; d_gene: .; CDR3aa: CASSITHQGTDTQYF; CDR3nt: TGTGCCAGTAGTATTACTCACCAGGGCACAGATACGCAGTATTTT
v_gene: TRBV30; j_gene: TRBJ1-2; abundance: .; d_gene: .; CDR3aa: CAWSATYGYTF; CDR3nt: TGTGCCTGGAGTGCCACTTATGGCTACACCTTC
v_gene: TRBV5-1; j_gene: TRBJ2-1; abundance: .; d_gene: TRBD1; CDR3aa: CASSLTQDRRKSYNEQFF; CDR3nt: TGCGCCAGCAGCCTTACCCAGGACAGGAGGAAATCCTACAATGAGCAGTTCTTC
v_gene: TRBV25-1; j_gene: TRBJ2-5; abundance: few; d_gene: TRBD2; CDR3aa: CASSTWGGRETQYF; CDR3nt: TGTGCCAGCAGCACATGGGGGGGTAGGGAGACCCAGTACTTC
v_gene: TRBV3-1/TRBV3-2; j_gene: TRBJ1-1; abundance: .; d_gene: .; CDR3aa: CASSQTSANTEAFF; CDR3nt: TGTGCCAGCAGCCAAACTAGCGCCAACACTGAAGCTTTCTTT
v_gene: TRBV12-3/TRBV12-4; j_gene: TRBJ1-5; abundance: .; d_gene: .; CDR3aa: CASSFATIKTQHF; CDR3nt: TGTGCCAGCAGTTTCGCCACGATCAAGACCCAGCATTTT
v_gene: TRBV19; j_gene: TRBJ2-1; abundance: .; d_gene: TRBD2; CDR3aa: CATHGVAGFNEQFF; CDR3nt: TGTGCCACTCACGGGGTAGCGGGGTTCAATGAGCAGTTCTTC
v_gene: TRBV4-1; j_gene: TRBJ2-2; abundance: .; d_gene: .; CDR3aa: CASSQLGVANTGELFF; CDR3nt: TGCGCCAGCAGCCAACTGGGCGTAGCGAACACCGGGGAGCTGTTTTTT
v_gene: TRBV19; j_gene: TRBJ1-2; abundance: .; d_gene: .; CDR3aa: CASSIEPALDYGYTF; CDR3nt: TGTGCCAGTAGTATTGAGCCGGCATTGGACTATGGCTACACCTTC
v_gene: TRBV9; j_gene: TRBJ2-3; abundance: .; d_gene: TRBD2; CDR3aa: CASSVDGRGSDTQYF; CDR3nt: TGTGCCAGCAGCGTAGACGGGAGGGGCTCGGATACGCAGTATTTT
v_gene: TRBV19; j_gene: TRBJ1-1; abundance: .; d_gene: .; CDR3aa: CASSPLRPWQGQIRSMNTEAFF; CDR3nt: TGTGCCAGTAGTCCGCTGCGCCCGTGGCAGGGGCAAATCCGTTCCATGAACACTGAAGCTTTCTTT
v_gene: TRBV7-2; j_gene: TRBJ2-7; abundance: .; d_gene: TRBD1; CDR3aa: CASSSAGGAAYEQYF; CDR3nt: TGTGCCAGCAGCTCCGCAGGGGGCGCCGCCTACGAGCAGTACTTC
v_gene: TRBV14; j_gene: TRBJ2-3; abundance: .; d_gene: TRBD2; CDR3aa: CASSLRSPSGSSTDTQYF; CDR3nt: TGTGCCAGCAGCTTAAGATCCCCCAGCGGGAGTTCCACAGATACGCAGTATTTT
v_gene: TRBV5-1; j_gene: TRBJ2-7; abundance: few; d_gene: TRBD2; CDR3aa: CASSLESGNYEQYF; CDR3nt: TGCGCCAGCAGCTTGGAGAGCGGGAACTACGAGCAGTACTTC
v_gene: TRBV20-1; j_gene: TRBJ2-3; abundance: .; d_gene: TRBD1; CDR3aa: CSASQGADTQYF; CDR3nt: TGCAGTGCTAGTCAGGGGGCAGATACGCAGTATTTT
v_gene: TRBV7-3; j_gene: TRBJ2-2; abundance: once; d_gene: TRBD1; CDR3aa: CASSLVFGTDRTGELFF; CDR3nt: TGTGCCAGCAGCTTAGTTTTCGGGACAGACCGAACCGGGGAGCTGTTTTTT
v_gene: TRBV5-1; j_gene: TRBJ2-7; abundance: .; d_gene: TRBD1; CDR3aa: CASSTAPGTGEYEQYF; CDR3nt: TGCGCCAGCAGCACCGCTCCAGGGACAGGGGAGTACGAGCAGTACTTC
v_gene: TRBV6-6; j_gene: TRBJ2-1; abundance: .; d_gene: .; CDR3aa: CASSYARDSSSGAQFF; CDR3nt: TGTGCCAGCAGTTACGCGCGGGACTCCTCCTCGGGTGCGCAGTTCTTC
v_gene: TRBV7-3; j_gene: TRBJ2-5; abundance: .; d_gene: .; CDR3aa: CASSLTGSRAQETQYF; CDR3nt: TGTGCCAGCAGCCTCACAGGTTCACGGGCGCAAGAGACCCAGTACTTC
v_gene: TRBV5-4; j_gene: TRBJ2-2; abundance: .; d_gene: .; CDR3aa: CASSVPNTGELFF; CDR3nt: TGTGCCAGCAGCGTACCAAACACCGGGGAGCTGTTTTTT
v_gene: TRBV30; j_gene: TRBJ2-5; abundance: .; d_gene: .; CDR3aa: CAWSGENQETQYF; CDR3nt: TGTGCCTGGAGTGGGGAAAACCAAGAGACCCAGTACTTC
v_gene: TRBV5-4; j_gene: TRBJ2-1; abundance: .; d_gene: TRBD2; CDR3aa: CASSASAGGYNEQFF; CDR3nt: TGTGCCAGCAGCGCCTCAGCGGGGGGTTACAATGAGCAGTTCTTC
v_gene: TRBV2; j_gene: TRBJ2-3; abundance: .; d_gene: .; CDR3aa: CASSAQSVGLGQYF; CDR3nt: TGTGCCAGCAGTGCCCAGTCGGTGGGCTTGGGGCAGTATTTT
v_gene: TRBV9; j_gene: TRBJ2-3; abundance: .; d_gene: TRBD1; CDR3aa: CASSVAGAGTGLTDTQYF; CDR3nt: TGTGCCAGCAGCGTAGCGGGGGCCGGGACAGGGTTAACAGATACGCAGTATTTT
v_gene: TRBV4-2; j_gene: TRBJ2-7; abundance: .; d_gene: TRBD1; CDR3aa: CASSPTGGDYEQYF; CDR3nt: TGTGCCAGCAGCCCGACAGGGGGAGACTACGAGCAGTACTTC
v_gene: TRBV19; j_gene: TRBJ1-1; abundance: .; d_gene: .; CDR3aa: CASSINRRLNTEAFF; CDR3nt: TGTGCCAGTAGTATAAACCGACGGTTGAACACTGAAGCTTTCTTT
v_gene: TRBV19; j_gene: TRBJ2-4; abundance: .; d_gene: TRBD1; CDR3aa: CASSMGTENIQYF; CDR3nt: TGTGCCAGTAGTATGGGGACAGAAAACATTCAGTACTTC
v_gene: TRBV11-1; j_gene: TRBJ2-2; abundance: .; d_gene: .; CDR3aa: CATTNRRGGTGELFF; CDR3nt: TGTGCCACCACCAACAGAAGGGGTGGCACCGGGGAGCTGTTTTTT
v_gene: TRBV3-1/TRBV3-2; j_gene: TRBJ2-7; abundance: .; d_gene: TRBD2; CDR3aa: CASSVPGTSGSYEQYF; CDR3nt: TGTGCCAGCAGCGTACCCGGGACTAGCGGGAGCTACGAGCAGTACTTC
v_gene: TRBV10-3; j_gene: TRBJ2-7; abundance: .; d_gene: .; CDR3aa: CAISEGTFAYEQYF; CDR3nt: TGTGCCATCAGTGAGGGGACCTTTGCCTACGAGCAGTACTTC
v_gene: TRBV11-2; j_gene: TRBJ2-1; abundance: .; d_gene: .; CDR3aa: CASSLALGTLVQFF; CDR3nt: TGTGCCAGCAGCTTAGCCCTAGGGACACTTGTTCAGTTCTTC
v_gene: TRBV18; j_gene: TRBJ1-1; abundance: .; d_gene: .; CDR3aa: CASSPRGRSRNTEAFF; CDR3nt: TGTGCCAGCTCACCACGAGGGCGGTCGAGGAACACTGAAGCTTTCTTT
v_gene: TRBV5-4; j_gene: TRBJ2-1; abundance: .; d_gene: .; CDR3aa: CASSTETSNEQFF; CDR3nt: TGTGCCAGCAGCACCGAAACTAGTAATGAGCAGTTCTTC
v_gene: TRBV5-1; j_gene: TRBJ2-2; abundance: once; d_gene: .; CDR3aa: CASSLESTGELFF; CDR3nt: TGCGCCAGCAGCCTCGAAAGTACCGGGGAGCTGTTTTTT
v_gene: TRBV7-8; j_gene: TRBJ2-3; abundance: .; d_gene: TRBD2; CDR3aa: CASSEGLAGTTDTQYF; CDR3nt: TGTGCCAGCAGCGAGGGACTAGCGGGGACCACAGATACGCAGTATTTT
v_gene: TRBV19; j_gene: TRBJ2-7; abundance: .; d_gene: .; CDR3aa: CASSPGRELDEQYF; CDR3nt: TGTGCCAGTAGCCCGGGCAGGGAGCTTGACGAGCAGTACTTC
v_gene: TRBV25-1; j_gene: TRBJ1-2; abundance: .; d_gene: TRBD1; CDR3aa: CASSGPGTVSLYGYTF; CDR3nt: TGTGCCAGCAGTGGACCCGGGACAGTCTCTCTCTATGGCTACACCTTC
v_gene: TRBV29-1; j_gene: TRBJ2-5; abundance: .; d_gene: .; CDR3aa: CSSSLGETQYF; CDR3nt: TGCAGCTCTAGCTTGGGAGAGACCCAGTACTTC